Ten or more counts support the clone carrying this T cell receptor beta chain. Germline loops: CDR1 MNHNY, CDR2 SVGAGI (reference sequence). V lost 2 bases to trimming and J lost 5 bases; unmatched junction nucleotides: 10. This CDR3 spans 16 amino acids. The cDNA came from 5'RACE, which used 10-nucleotide random UMIs. TCRdb redid the calling of the 5' RACE reads with MiXCR, one entry per CDR3 protein. The sample lists around 66,000 distinct CDR3 sequences; around 4.8% were seen once. The data derive from a study of neurological immune-mediated disorders. Study details: Within the group of around 35 multiple sclerosis patients, 31 were relapsing-remitting, while 3 were secondary progressive.

What was sequenced was PBMCs. The genes are TRBV6-6 and TRBJ2-7; 9 positions agree with TRBD2. The TCR sequence derives from an older woman with multiple sclerosis. The DNA of the CDR3 is TGTGCCAGCAGTTACCCCGGGATAGCGGGAGTCAACGAGCAGTACTTC. Translating it yields CASSYPGIAGVNEQYF.